This T cell receptor beta chain was sequenced in a study of early T cells in non-severe SARS-CoV-2 infection. Study details: Bulk RNA from unsorted whole blood was sequenced; chains were unpaired. Findings and limits, study-wide: VDJdb matching, biased toward anti-spike CD8 responses, missed private and CD4 specificities.

Unique molecular identifiers tagged individual cDNA molecules. TCRdb reanalysed the 5' RACE reads using MiXCR and keeps one entry per CDR3 protein. The sample contains 65,000 to 75,000 distinct CDR3 sequences, about 9.9% of which appear only once. Per germline, CDR1 SGHRS and CDR2 YFSETQ. Unmatched junction bases numbered 11, after V lost 9 bases and J lost 7 bases. CDR3 length: 14 residues. Concerning this clonotype: Its antigen remains unidentified.

This TCR was sampled from an adult who was a healthcare worker with PCR-confirmed SARS-CoV-2 infection or an uninfected control (not recorded which). The gene calls are TRBV5-1 and TRBJ2-1, with 9 positions matching TRBD2. The specimen was whole blood. CDR3 amino acids: CATTVAGAGNEQFF. CDR3 DNA sequence: TGCGCCACGACCGTAGCGGGAGCGGGAAATGAGCAGTTCTTC.